Sequencing of this T cell receptor (beta chain) was carried out in a study of OX40 agonist ivuxolimab in advanced cancers. Using immunoSEQ multiplex PCR, the repertoire was profiled, and TCRdb retains in-frame clones only, with some absent. The data show tens of thousands of clones, 82% seen once. With baseline, cycle 4 day 1, and cycle 7 day 1 as timepoints, blood was sampled. The sequencing used CD4+ or CD8+ T cells sorted from blood, collected in a trial of the OX40 agonist ivuxolimab. The clonotype originates from an adult with an advanced solid tumor such as melanoma, head and neck, liver or kidney cancer.

The CDR3 nucleotides are TGTGCCAGCAGCCAAGAGCAATACGGCTCCTACGAGCAGTACTTC. Translation: CASSQEQYGSYEQYF. This chain uses TRBV4-2 with TRBJ2-7; D call uncertain. V lost 0 bases to trimming and J lost 0 bases, with 9 bases between them. The CDR3 spans 15 residues. Germline V gene data show CDR1 as LGHNA and CDR2 as YNFKEQ.